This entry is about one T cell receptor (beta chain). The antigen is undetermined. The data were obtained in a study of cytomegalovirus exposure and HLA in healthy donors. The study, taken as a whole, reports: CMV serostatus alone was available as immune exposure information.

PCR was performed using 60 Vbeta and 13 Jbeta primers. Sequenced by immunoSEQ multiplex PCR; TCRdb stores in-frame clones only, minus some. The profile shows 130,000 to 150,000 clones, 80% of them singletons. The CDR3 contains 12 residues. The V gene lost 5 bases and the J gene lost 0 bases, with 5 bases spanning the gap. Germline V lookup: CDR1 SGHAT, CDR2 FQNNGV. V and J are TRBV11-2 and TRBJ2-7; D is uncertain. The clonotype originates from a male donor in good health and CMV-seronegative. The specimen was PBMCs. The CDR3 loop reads CASSPSSYEQYF. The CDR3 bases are TGTGCCAGCAGCCCGAGCTCCTACGAGCAGTACTTC. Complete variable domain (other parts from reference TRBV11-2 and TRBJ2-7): EAGVAQSPRYKIIEKRQSVAFWCNPISGHATLYWYQQILGQGPKLLIQFQNNGVVDDSQLPKDRFSAERLKGVDSTLKIQPAKLEDSAVYLCASSPSSYEQYFGPGTRLTVT.